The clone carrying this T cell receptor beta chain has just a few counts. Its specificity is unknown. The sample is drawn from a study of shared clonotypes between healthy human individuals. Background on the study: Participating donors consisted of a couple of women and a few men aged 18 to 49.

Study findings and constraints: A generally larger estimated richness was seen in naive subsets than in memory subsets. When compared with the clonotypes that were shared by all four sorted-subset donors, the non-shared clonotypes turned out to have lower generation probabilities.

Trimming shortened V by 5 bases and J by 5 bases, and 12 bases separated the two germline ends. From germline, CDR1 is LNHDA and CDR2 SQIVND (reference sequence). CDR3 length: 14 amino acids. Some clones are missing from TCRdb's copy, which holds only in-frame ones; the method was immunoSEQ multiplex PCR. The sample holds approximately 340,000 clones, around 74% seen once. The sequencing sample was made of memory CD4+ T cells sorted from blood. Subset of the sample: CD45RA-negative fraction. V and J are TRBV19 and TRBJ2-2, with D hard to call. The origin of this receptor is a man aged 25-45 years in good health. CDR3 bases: TGTGCCAGTAGTCCCCGTATACGGACCGGGGAGCTGTTTTTT. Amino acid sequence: CASSPRIRTGELFF.